The 20 T cell receptor beta chains in this list originate from one sample, sequenced in a study of graft-versus-host responses after intestinal transplantation. TCRdb's copy holds only in-frame clones and misses some; the assay was immunoSEQ multiplex PCR. Of tens of thousands of clones in the sample, 90% to 95% were seen once. These TCRs' antigens remain unknown. The sequences come from unstimulated CD4+ T cells sorted from spleen or lymph node cells, collected before intestinal transplant. These receptors were collected from a human donor who received an intestinal transplant.

The rearrangement uses TRBV7-9 and TRBJ2-3; weak D call: TRBD1 (5 bases). Germline V gives CDR1 SEHNR, CDR2 FQNEAQ (reference sequence). Trimming stripped 1 base from V and 2 bases from J, with 10 bases between. The CDR3 contains 15 residues. The CDR3 nucleotides are TGTGCCAGCAGCTTAGTCCAGGGCTACACAGATACGCAGTATTTT. It yields the protein CASSLVQGYTDTQYF.

In the case of this clone: Other nucleotide sequences from this sample produce the same CDR3. The chain couples TRBV10-2 to TRBJ1-1; maybe TRBD1 (6 bases). V was shortened by 8 bases and J by 5 bases, with 18 bases between the two germline ends. CDR1 and CDR2 from the germline V gene are WSHSY and SAAADI. The CDR3 extends over 14 amino acids. The DNA for the CDR3 is TGCGCCAGCCACCCGGGGGGTAGGGGGACTGAAGCTTTCTTT. Its translation is CASHPGGRGTEAFF.

The V and J genes are TRBV19 and TRBJ2-3; D is undetermined. Deletions cut 0 bases from V and 0 bases from J, with 10 bases between. The V gene's germline CDR1 is LNHDA and CDR2 SQIVND (reference sequence). This CDR3 is built from 16 residues. The CDR3 nucleotides read TGTGCCAGTAGTATAGATACACACCCTAGCACAGATACGCAGTATTTT. This encodes CASSIDTHPSTDTQYF.

This rearrangement joins TRBV18 to TRBJ2-7, with 8 bases matching TRBD1. The V gene's germline CDR1 is KGHSH and CDR2 LQKENI. This CDR3 is 13 amino acids long. V was clipped by 1 base and J by 7 bases; unmatched bases: 3. The CDR3 DNA sequence: TGTGCCAGCTCACCACTACAGGGGGTTGAGCAGTACTTC. It specifies CASSPLQGVEQYF.

V is TRBV5-6 and J is TRBJ2-3; the D is unclear. The CDR3 sequence is 13 residues long. V was pared by 0 bases and J by 8 bases, with 10 bases between. Germline CDR1 SGHDT, CDR2 YYEEEE. The CDR3: CASSLDYTGTQYF. The CDR3 nucleotides read TGTGCCAGCAGCTTGGATTATACGGGTACGCAGTATTTT.

This clone turned up a few times. This chain joins TRBV11-2 and TRBJ1-3; no reliable D call. V was clipped by 4 bases and J by 4 bases, with 14 bases between them. Germline loops: CDR1 SGHAT, CDR2 FQNNGV. The CDR3 has 15 amino acids. The CDR3 DNA is TGTGCCAGCAGCTCCGTCGGGGTTTCGGGAAACACCATATATTTT. Translated: CASSSVGVSGNTIYF.

This rearrangement joins TRBV30 to TRBJ2-5; perhaps TRBD1 as D (6 bases). Trimming took 5 bases from V and 3 from J, leaving 10 bases between them. CDR3 length: 12 amino acids. The germline CDR1 and CDR2 sequences are GTSNPN and SVGIG (reference sequence). DNA of the CDR3: TGTGCCTGGCAGGGGCGCGAAGAGACCCAGTACTTC. This encodes CAWQGREETQYF.

This chain joins TRBV5-1 and TRBJ2-1; the D is unclear. CDR1 is SGHRS and CDR2 is YFSETQ in the germline V gene. This CDR3 spans 15 amino acids. Trimming took 2 bases from V and 3 from J, leaving 12 bases between them. The CDR3 sequence is CASSLKQTLYNEQFF. CDR3 bases: TGCGCCAGCAGCTTAAAGCAGACTCTCTACAATGAGCAGTTCTTC.

In its sample, this clone was seen once. The V call is TRBV5-1, the J call TRBJ2-7; 7 bases align to TRBD1. The CDR3 covers 16 residues. Germline assignment: CDR1 SGHRS and CDR2 YFSETQ. Trimming at V came to 0 bases and at J to 0 bases, leaving 6 bases not matched to a gene. DNA of the CDR3: TGCGCCAGCAGCTTGGCCGGGACAGAAAGCTCCTACGAGCAGTACTTC. Its translation is CASSLAGTESSYEQYF.

This clone was seen only a few times. V and J are TRBV10-3 and TRBJ1-2; tentative D call: TRBD1 (5 bases). The CDR3 is made up of 14 amino acids. The V gene lost 3 bases and the J gene lost 3 bases, with 11 bases spanning the gap. Germline V lookup: CDR1 ENHRY, CDR2 SYGVKD. CDR3 bases: TGTGCCATCAGTGACCTTCGGGGGTACTATGGCTACACCTTC. The encoded protein is CAISDLRGYYGYTF.

The chain recombines TRBV7-2 with TRBJ1-1; possibly TRBD1 for D (6 bases). The ends were cut back, 6 bases at V and 2 bases at J, with 13 bases in the middle. The CDR3 sequence is 14 residues long. Germline V lookup: CDR1 SGHTA, CDR2 FQGNSA. The CDR3 reads CASRSGTYNTEAFF. The DNA of the CDR3 is TGTGCCAGCAGATCAGGGACATACAACACTGAAGCTTTCTTT. The full variable domain, its missing parts supplied by reference TRBV7-2 and TRBJ1-1, is GAGVSQSPSNKVTEKGKDVELRCDPISGHTALYWYRQSLGQGLEFLIYFQGNSAPDKSGLPSDRFSAERTGGSVSTLTIQRTQQEDSAVYLCASRSGTYNTEAFFGQGTRLTVV.

The chain is built from TRBV9 and TRBJ2-6; the D gene is possibly TRBD1 (6 bases). CDR3 length: 19 residues. The germline gives CDR1 SGDLS, CDR2 YYNGEE. Trimming took off 0 bases at V and 1 base at J, with 17 bases between the two ends. The CDR3 sequence is CASSVELGTKGSGANVLTF. Written as DNA, the CDR3 is TGTGCCAGCAGCGTAGAATTAGGGACAAAGGGGTCTGGGGCCAACGTCCTGACTTTC. Complete variable domain (other parts from reference TRBV9 and TRBJ2-6): DSGVTQTPKHLITATGQRVTLRCSPRSGDLSVYWYQQSLDQGLQFLIQYYNGEERAKGNILERFSAQQFPDLHSELNLSSLELGDSALYFCASSVELGTKGSGANVLTFGAGSRLTVL.

The chain is built from TRBV9 and TRBJ2-2, with a weak D call TRBD1 (5 bases). Germline CDR1 SGDLS, CDR2 YYNGEE. The CDR3 loop spans 18 amino acids. Trimming left V 4 bases short and J 0 bases short, with 19 bases between. The CDR3 is CASSLRDRTTANTGELFF. The DNA of the CDR3 is TGTGCCAGCAGCCTACGAGACAGAACAACCGCGAACACCGGGGAGCTGTTTTTT.

This sequence joins TRBV6-5 and TRBJ2-2, with TRBD1 matching over 8 bases. After removal of 3 bases from V and 4 bases from J, the junction contained 4 bases not matched to a gene. This CDR3 region has 15 residues. The germline V gene has CDR1 MNHEY and CDR2 SVGAGI. CDR3 amino acids: CASSYRTGTTGELFF. The CDR3, as DNA: TGTGCCAGCAGTTATAGGACAGGGACCACCGGGGAGCTGTTTTTT.

The V call is TRBV4-3, the J call TRBJ2-5, with 8 bases matching TRBD2. After removal of 4 bases from V and 5 bases from J, the junction contained 9 bases not matched to a gene. The CDR3 totals 15 residues. Germline V lookup: CDR1 LGHNA, CDR2 YSLEER. The CDR3 loop reads CASSPSGGVRETQYF. The CDR3 nucleotides read TGCGCCAGCAGCCCCTCCGGGGGGGTGAGGGAGACCCAGTACTTC.

V and J are TRBV10-3 and TRBJ1-2; D perhaps matches TRBD1 (5 bases). V dropped 1 base and J dropped 8 bases, with 17 bases sitting between them. The CDR3 is 15 residues long. Germline V CDR1 and CDR2: ENHRY, SYGVKD. The CDR3 spells CAISELSGQAVGYTF. CDR3 in DNA: TGTGCCATCAGTGAGTTGTCTGGACAAGCCGTGGGCTACACCTTC.

The chain has TRBV7-2 and TRBJ2-3; 7 nucleotides line up with TRBD2. This CDR3 is built from 15 residues. Germline CDR1 SGHTA, CDR2 FQGNSA. V shed 4 bases and J 3 bases; nucleotides not matched to a gene: 7. The CDR3 sequence: CASSSWGGKTDTQYF. CDR3 DNA: TGTGCCAGCAGCTCGTGGGGAGGGAAGACAGATACGCAGTATTTT.

This clone was detected only once. The chain employs TRBV18 and TRBJ1-2; TRBD1 is a possible D gene (6 bases). Germline V gives CDR1 KGHSH, CDR2 LQKENI. The CDR3 contains 13 residues. Between the trimmed V and J ends, which lost 3 bases and 6 bases, there was a span of 11 bases. CDR3 DNA sequence: TGTGCCAGCTCACCCGACAGGAACGATGGCTACACCTTC. Residues: CASSPDRNDGYTF.

A few counts support this clone. The chain combines TRBV10-1 with TRBJ1-1; D is unresolved. V was clipped by 3 bases and J by 2 bases, with 7 bases between them. This CDR3 contains 13 residues. The germline gives CDR1 WNHNN, CDR2 SYGVQD (reference sequence). The CDR3 region has the DNA TGCGCCAGCAGTGAAAAAGCTAACACTGAAGCTTTCTTT. Translation: CASSEKANTEAFF.

The chain uses TRBV7-2 and TRBJ2-7, with 7 nucleotides matching TRBD1. The V and J ends lost 5 bases and 4 bases, in that order; junction bases with no gene match: 11. Per the germline V gene, CDR1 is SGHTA and CDR2 is FQGNSA. The CDR3 contains 15 residues. The CDR3, as DNA: TGTGCCAGCAGCCCCCGGACAGGTCCCGGGTACGAGCAGTACTTC. Protein sequence: CASSPRTGPGYEQYF.